These T cell receptor beta chains were read from a single sample in a study of T cell responses to AZD1222 COVID-19 vaccine. Generated by immunoSEQ multiplex PCR, the TCRdb table keeps only in-frame clones and is missing some. The table has 95,000 to 150,000 clones, 90% seen once; the top ten hold approximately 7.5%. The material was peripheral blood, obtained on day 0 of AZD1222 vaccination. The receptors were sampled from an adult in good health. The CDR3 runs from the conserved cysteine through the conserved F or W. The D gene is left open where the match is weak. Not every row has a clone size; where given, it reads once, few, many or a size class.

TRBJ2-7 TRBV28 few TRBD1 TGTGCCAGCAGTACAGGGGTTTTGGGTACCTACGAGCAGTACTTC CASSTGVLGTYEQYF
TRBJ2-1 TRBV10-3 - - TGTGCCATCAGTGAGTCGACCAGTGAGCAGTTCTTC CAISESTSEQFF
TRBJ2-7 TRBV5-1 few - TGCGCCAGCAGCAAACAGGGCCGGTCGATCTACGAGCAGTACTTC CASSKQGRSIYEQYF
TRBJ1-2 TRBV19 once TRBD1 TGTGCCAGTAGTTTGGGACAGGGAGTCGGCGGCTACACCTTC CASSLGQGVGGYTF
TRBJ1-2 TRBV6-5 - - TGTGCCAGCAGTTACGGGGGGTATAACTATGGCTACACCTTC CASSYGGYNYGYTF
TRBJ2-1 TRBV9 - - TGTGCCAGCAGCGTAAAGGGCAGGGGCAATGAGCAGTTCTTC CASSVKGRGNEQFF
TRBJ2-7 TRBV3-1/TRBV3-2 once TRBD1 TGTGCCAGCAGCCAAGGTCTGGACAGGGGTTCCTACGAGCAGTACTTC CASSQGLDRGSYEQYF
TRBJ2-1 TRBV7-3 - - TGTGCCAGCAGCTTAATTGGGGGAGCGGGCAATGAGCAGTTCTTC CASSLIGGAGNEQFF
TRBJ2-1 TRBV20-1 - - TGCAGTGCTAGTGGGTCGGCGGGCCCCTACAATGAGCAGTTCTTC CSASGSAGPYNEQFF
TRBJ1-6 TRBV18 - - TGTGCCAGCTCGGATGGGAATTCACCCCTCCACTTT CASSDGNSPLHF
TRBJ2-7 TRBV11-2 - - TGTGCCAGCAGCCTCGCAGCTGGGGGCTTGGCGTACGAGCAGTACTTC CASSLAAGGLAYEQYF
TRBJ2-7 TRBV28 - TRBD1 TGTGCCAGCAAGGGGGCCCCGGTATACGAGCAGTACTTC CASKGAPVYEQYF
TRBJ2-5 TRBV3-1/TRBV3-2 - TRBD1 TGTGCCAGCAGCCAAGATAACAGGGGGATCTACCCCCCCATGGAGACCCAGTACTTC CASSQDNRGIYPPMETQYF
TRBJ1-6 TRBV18 - TRBD1 TGTGCCAGCTCACCATGGGACAGCAATAATTCACCCCTCCACTTT CASSPWDSNNSPLHF
TRBJ1-2 TRBV29-1 - - TGCAGCGTTGAAGACCGCCCTACAGGGCAATATGGCTACACCTTC CSVEDRPTGQYGYTF
TRBJ2-1 TRBV7-3 few TRBD2 TGTGCCAGCAGCCCCCTAGCGGGAGGCTCCTACAATGAGCAGTTCTTC CASSPLAGGSYNEQFF
TRBJ2-7 TRBV20-1 - - TGCAGTGCTTATGGTGAGATGAGGCAGTACTTC CSAYGEMRQYF
TRBJ1-4 TRBV28 - - TGTGCCAGCAGTTTAGTAGCCGAAAAACTGTTTTTT CASSLVAEKLFF
TRBJ1-2 TRBV25-1 - - TGTGCCAGCAGTGATTTGGCGCCAGGGTCGTCGAACTATGGCTACACCTTC CASSDLAPGSSNYGYTF
TRBJ2-2 TRBV11-1 - TRBD2 TGTGCCAGCAGCACCCGGCGGGAGAGCACCGGGGAGCTGTTTTTT CASSTRRESTGELFF
TRBJ2-3 TRBV7-9 - TRBD2 TGTGCCAGCAGCGTGGTGACGCGGGAGGCCACAGATACGCAGTATTTT CASSVVTREATDTQYF
TRBJ1-6 TRBV18 - - TGTGCCAGCTCACCGACAGGAGAGGGTTCACCCCTCCACTTT CASSPTGEGSPLHF
TRBJ1-5 TRBV2 - TRBD1 TGTGCCAGCAGCCGACAGGGGGATCAGCCCCAGCATTTT CASSRQGDQPQHF
TRBJ1-4 TRBV19 once - TGTGCCAGCGAAAACCGGGGCCGGAGCGAAAAACTGTTTTTT CASENRGRSEKLFF
TRBJ2-1 TRBV9 once - TGTGCCAGCAGCGCCCGGACTTGGAGCTCCTACAATGAGCAGTTCTTC CASSARTWSSYNEQFF
TRBJ1-1 TRBV14 once - TGTGCCAGCAGCCGACAGCAGAACACTGAAGCTTTCTTT CASSRQQNTEAFF
TRBJ1-2 TRBV14 - - TGTGCCAGCAGCCAAATGAAGGGGGGGAACTATGGCTACACCTTC CASSQMKGGNYGYTF
TRBJ2-5 TRBV28 - - TGTGCCAGCAGTCAGGAGGGAGAGACCCAGTACTTC CASSQEGETQYF
TRBJ2-5 TRBV24-1 once - TGTGCCACCAGTGGAGAGACCCAGTACTTC CATSGETQYF
TRBJ1-2 TRBV19 - - TGTGCCAGTAGTATCGGCCAGGGTTATAACTATGGCTACACCTTC CASSIGQGYNYGYTF